This T cell receptor (beta chain) is drawn from a study of identical twins (dated by TCRdb to about 2016). A note on the overall study: The study deep-sequenced TCR alpha and beta repertoires from monozygotic twins, unrelated adults of various ages and cord blood to test whether fetal clonotypes persist. Replicate twin experiments were performed at different times using different library preparation protocols to rule out contamination. What the work shows at the level of the full study, not this receptor alone: A weaker excess of twin sharing was found in beta out-of-frame sequences because the signal-to-noise ratio was lowered by fewer shared sequences. Compared with coincidental sharing between unrelated individuals, an excess of low generation-probability sequences was observed among out-of-frame TCR alpha sequences shared between twins. Invariant T cells such as MAIT and iNKT could partly confound zero-insertion analyses, although diverse VJ usage argued against such confounding for most clonotypes. Recombination models systematically underestimated out-of-frame TCR alpha sharing in monozygotic twins but agreed with sharing between unrelated individuals. Conclusions relied on cross-sectional statistical analysis, since the same donors could not be followed over many years. Fewer insertions were carried by abundant cord blood beta clonotypes, a similar but weaker trend appeared in young adult naive repertoires, and no such trend appeared in memory repertoires.

Receptor libraries were prepared by 5' RACE. Instrument used: Illumina HiSeq 2000. Template switching added a universal primer binding site, and the final cDNA carried a unique molecular identifier that allowed TCR cDNA molecules to be counted accurately. Specific primers in the conserved constant-segment region were used to synthesize first-strand cDNA for TCR alpha and beta chains. To control for contamination, each cDNA library was double barcoded with a SMART-Mk sample barcode plus Illumina barcodes. TruSeq adapter sequences along with Illumina sample barcodes were introduced in two successive PCR steps. TCR alpha and beta cDNA libraries were sequenced on the Illumina HiSeq platform with custom primers. In the paper's pipeline: MiGEC was used to process raw reads and extract unique molecular identifiers, and MiXCR was used to find CDR3 positions. Recombination models were inferred per individual with the repgenHMM and IGoR tools using an EM algorithm. Shared clonotypes were analyzed with the tcR package in R, and sharing was normalized by the product of cloneset sizes. To study raw recombination free of thymic and clonal selection effects, out-of-frame nonproductive sequences were analyzed. Clones were called with MiXCR by TCRdb after fastp trimmed the public reads at Q25, and only in-frame beta chains were retained. Each record represents a unique CDR3 protein, reported with the most common genes and DNA among its rows. None of the V and J calls come from the authors' own analysis; TCRdb made them. For this sample there are 270,000 or so distinct CDR3 sequences; 6.5% to 9.5% appear just once. The ten largest account for about 3% of the sample.

With regard to this clonotype: The specificity of this receptor is unknown. The record has no base qualities; no much larger clone is one base away.

Every donor was a healthy Caucasian. Three pairs of female monozygotic twins, all aged roughly 18 to 29 years, were included in the twin cohort. CD4+ and CD8+ T cell populations were isolated with positive isolation kits from Invitrogen. Trimming takes 0 bases from V and 2 bases from J, and the germline ends sit 15 bases apart. CDR1 and CDR2 (LGHNA, YNFKEQ) derive from the germline V gene. The CDR3 contains 17 residues, cysteine and phenylalanine counted. Kept here is only the CDR3 DNA, which spans 51 bases and is read in frame from base 1. The data also belong to a second study, concerning yellow fever vaccine responses in identical twins. From that second study: The authors reported that the T cell response to vaccination in identical twins appeared partly convergent and partly personalized. In the study, vaccine-responding T cell clones were precisely tracked in identical twins.

The sequence joins TRBV4-2 to TRBJ2-3, with the D segment identity uncertain. Sequencing input: CD8+ T cells sorted from blood. The TCR was taken from a woman aged 18-35 years in good health. For the CDR3, the sequence is CASSQEEITSLTDTQYF. The nucleotide sequence is TGTGCCAGCAGCCAAGAAGAAATTACTTCTCTCACAGATACGCAGTATTTT.